Presented here are 15 T cell receptor beta chains from one specimen sequenced in a study of graft-versus-host responses after intestinal transplantation. Method: immunoSEQ multiplex PCR; TCRdb's copy keeps in-frame clones and lacks some. The sample shows nearly 45,000 clones, 91% of them seen only once. Here the sequenced sample was PBMCs, taken 524 days after transplant. These receptor sequences come from a human patient who received an intestinal transplant, so some T cells may come from the graft donor.

V is TRBV28 and J is TRBJ1-5; D is unclear. The V end lost 5 bases, the J end lost 3 bases, and 11 bases lay between the germline ends. This CDR3 has 14 residues. Germline V gene sequence: CDR1 MDHEN, CDR2 SYDVKM. CDR3: CASSMGGNNQPQHF. The CDR3 nucleotides are TGTGCCAGCAGTATGGGAGGAAACAATCAGCCCCAGCATTTT.

The chain combines TRBV19 with TRBJ2-5; D perhaps matches TRBD2 (5 bases). The V gene lost 8 bases and the J gene lost 4 bases, with 14 bases spanning the gap. CDR3 length equals 13 residues. CDR1 is LNHDA, CDR2 SQIVND, per germline (reference sequence). In DNA form, the CDR3 reads TGTGCCAGTCAAGAGGTCGGAGGAGAGACCCAGTACTTC. It encodes CASQEVGGETQYF.

V usage is TRBV28 and J usage is TRBJ2-1; a weak D match, TRBD1 (5 bases). Germline CDR1 MDHEN, CDR2 SYDVKM. Deletions cut 3 bases from V and 2 bases from J, with 11 bases between. This CDR3 spans 15 amino acids. CDR3 protein: CASSLGPPAYNEQFF. In nucleotides, the CDR3 is TGTGCCAGCAGTTTGGGGCCTCCTGCCTACAATGAGCAGTTCTTC. The variable domain in full, completed from reference TRBV28 and TRBJ2-1, reads DVKVTQSSRYLVKRTGEKVFLECVQDMDHENMFWYRQDPGLGLRLIYFSYDVKMKEKGDIPEGYSVSREKKERFSLILESASTNQTSMYLCASSLGPPAYNEQFFGPGTRLTVL.

The chain carries TRBV27 and TRBJ2-3; D remains ambiguous. The DNA matches TRBJ1-5 better at its end, which makes the J call doubtful. The CDR3 contains 14 residues. Germline V gene data show CDR1 as MNHEY and CDR2 as SMNVEV (reference sequence). CDR3 region: CASMDVAGRDTQHF. DNA for the CDR3: TGTGCCAGCATGGATGTAGCGGGAAGGGATACGCAGCATTTT.

The chain is built from TRBV19 and TRBJ2-1; D remains unclear. Germline V lookup: CDR1 LNHDA, CDR2 SQIVND (reference sequence). V lost 1 base, J lost 0 bases, and 4 bases lay in between. The CDR3 is 14 residues long. CDR3 in DNA: TGTGCCAGTAGTATAGGTTTCTCCTACAATGAGCAGTTCTTC. Protein sequence: CASSIGFSYNEQFF.

By its share, this clone is medium-sized. This chain links TRBV5-8 with TRBJ2-2, with 7 bases identical to TRBD2. The CDR3 is 15 residues long. CDR1 and CDR2 (germline): SGHTS, YDEGEE. The V and J ends lost 2 bases and 4 bases, in that order; junction bases with no gene match: 5. CDR3 amino acids: CASSFGGRATGELFF. CDR3 in DNA: TGTGCCAGCAGCTTCGGTGGGAGGGCCACCGGGGAGCTGTTTTTT.

The J gene is TRBJ1-1, the V gene TRBV27, with 7 bases that match TRBD1. Germline CDR1 is MNHEY and CDR2 is SMNVEV (reference sequence). The CDR3 has 17 amino acids. Unmatched junction bases numbered 11, after V lost 3 bases and J lost 1 base. The CDR3 region is CASSLQGVLVPNTEAFF. The CDR3 nucleotides are TGTGCCAGCAGTTTGCAGGGGGTATTGGTACCGAACACTGAAGCTTTCTTT.

The chain employs TRBV5-4 and TRBJ2-7; 10 bases map to TRBD1. In germline, CDR1 is SGHNT, CDR2 YYREEE (reference sequence). V lost 3 bases to trimming and J lost 6 bases; unmatched junction nucleotides: 6. The CDR3 consists of 14 residues. CDR3: CASSSGTGVREQYF. The CDR3 DNA reads as TGTGCCAGCAGCTCCGGGACAGGGGTCCGCGAGCAGTACTTC.

The rearrangement links TRBV28 to TRBJ1-1; tentative D call: TRBD1 (5 bases). This CDR3 is built from 15 residues. Deletions cut 1 base from V and 3 bases from J, with 12 bases between. Germline V CDR1 and CDR2: MDHEN, SYDVKM. CDR3 DNA sequence: TGTGCCAGCAGTTTATCCCACAGGAGCGACACTGAAGCTTTCTTT. Its translation is CASSLSHRSDTEAFF.

The V call is TRBV5-8, the J call TRBJ2-7; D could derive from TRBD1 or TRBD2 (5 bases each). CDR3 length: 14 amino acids. Trimming stripped 2 bases from V and 2 bases from J, with 11 bases between. Per the germline V gene, CDR1 is SGHTS and CDR2 is YDEGEE. This chain's CDR3 is CASSFRDPPYEQYF. CDR3 nucleotides: TGTGCCAGCAGCTTCCGGGACCCACCCTACGAGCAGTACTTC.

J is TRBJ2-3 and V is TRBV5-4; maybe TRBD2 (5 bases). V lost 4 bases and J 3 bases, leaving 15 bases between the germline ends. This CDR3 is 15 amino acids long. CDR1 is SGHNT and CDR2 is YYREEE in the germline V gene (reference sequence). CDR3 in DNA: TGTGCCAGCAGCCTGGACTCGGGGATTACAGATACGCAGTATTTT. Its translation is CASSLDSGITDTQYF. Full variable domain (remainder filled in from reference TRBV5-4 and TRBJ2-3): ETGVTQSPTHLIKTRGQQVTLRCSSQSGHNTVSWYQQALGQGPQFIFQYYREEENGRGNFPPRFSGLQFPNYSSELNVNALELDDSALYLCASSLDSGITDTQYFGPGTRLTVL.

The gene calls are TRBV11-3 and TRBJ2-1; unclear D gene. The germline V gene encodes CDR1 SGHNT and CDR2 YENEEA. The CDR3 totals 15 residues. Trimming stripped 0 bases from V and 0 bases from J, with 6 bases between. Here the CDR3 DNA reads TGTGCCAGCAGCTTAGATCGCACCTCCTACAATGAGCAGTTCTTC. Protein product: CASSLDRTSYNEQFF.

The chain joins TRBV28 to TRBJ1-4; 8 nucleotides line up with TRBD1. The CDR3 has 14 residues. The J segment lost 3 bases and the V segment lost 8 bases, leaving 5 bases of the junction unmatched. The germline CDR1 and CDR2 sequences are MDHEN and SYDVKM. CDR3 in DNA: TGTGCCAGCGGAGAACAGGGGGCTAATGAAAAACTGTTTTTT. Protein product: CASGEQGANEKLFF.

This chain uses TRBV5-1 with TRBJ2-1; TRBD2 agrees at 8 bases. V lost 0 bases, J lost 6 bases, and 5 bases stayed unmatched. Per the germline V gene, CDR1 is SGHRS and CDR2 is YFSETQ. The CDR3 has 15 amino acids. CDR3 sequence (DNA): TGCGCCAGCAGCTTGGGGGGACTAGGGCCCAATGAGCAGTTCTTC. This sequence encodes CASSLGGLGPNEQFF.

In this sample, this clone turned up once. The genes are TRBV6-5 and TRBJ2-2, with D perhaps being TRBD1 or TRBD2 (5 bases each). The CDR3 totals 14 residues. The V gene lost 6 bases and the J gene lost 6 bases, with 14 bases spanning the gap. CDR1 MNHEY and CDR2 SVGAGI come from the germline V gene. The CDR3 loop is CASSSSPGPGELFF. Written as DNA, the CDR3 is TGTGCCAGCAGCTCTTCACCGGGACCCGGGGAGCTGTTTTTT.